This entry lists 29 T cell receptor beta chains sequenced from one sample in a study of regulatory T cells in long-lasting Graves disease. With iRepertoire HTBI primers and Arm-PCR of CDR3 regions, TCR beta libraries were built. TCRdb reprocessed the multiplex PCR reads with MiXCR, giving one entry per CDR3 protein. The sample carries some 340,000 distinct CDR3 sequences, 10% to 15% recorded once. Time point given: newly diagnosed GD, antithyroid drugs for less than 3 months. There was RNA extracted from PBMCs, and the TCR library was made from it. This sample also appeared in a second study, on T cells in Graves' hyperthyroidism and ophthalmopathy.

The sample here was peripheral blood mononuclear cells (PBMCs), taken at new diagnosis, from a patient treated with antithyroid drugs. The receptor set was obtained from a woman aged 18-29 years with Graves disease.

At least ten counts were recorded for this clonotype. The chain carries TRBV24-1 and TRBJ2-1; D call uncertain. Germline values: CDR1 KGHDR, CDR2 SFDVKD. Trimming pared 9 bases from V and 9 bases from J, leaving 14 bases between. The CDR3 spans 12 residues. The CDR3 spells CATVGWTGEQFF. Here the CDR3 DNA reads TGTGCCACCGTTGGCTGGACCGGTGAGCAGTTCTTC.

This clonotype was counted at least ten times. The rearrangement links TRBV7-8 to TRBJ2-1; 7 nucleotides agree with TRBD1. The CDR3 extends over 14 amino acids. Germline assignment: CDR1 SGHVS and CDR2 FQNEAQ. Trimming cost V 5 bases and J 3 bases; bases outside gene matches: 4. The CDR3 DNA reads TGTGCCAGCAGCCTGCGGACAGGCTACAATGAGCAGTTCTTC. Protein product: CASSLRTGYNEQFF.

This clonotype was found many times. The rearrangement uses TRBV18 and TRBJ1-1, with TRBD1 identical over 8 bases. Germline V gene lookup returns CDR1 KGHSH and CDR2 LQKENI. The V segment lost 3 bases and the J segment 5 bases; nucleotides outside the gene matches: 11. This CDR3 comprises 16 residues. CDR3 nucleotides: TGTGCCAGCTCACCGGATAACGACAGGGGAGGTACTGAAGCTTTCTTT. It specifies CASSPDNDRGGTEAFF.

On this clonotype: This could be a read error, since a much larger clone is one nucleotide away. This chain connects TRBV9 to TRBJ1-2; 7 positions match TRBD1. V trimming: 0 bases; J trimming: 13 bases; junction bases outside the gene matches: 15. The CDR3 extends over 15 amino acids. Per germline, CDR1 SGDLS and CDR2 YYNGEE. The CDR3 loop is CASSVEGQRPMSCTF. CDR3 sequence (DNA): TGTGCCAGCAGCGTAGAGGGACAGAGACCCATGAGCTGCACCTTC.

This clonotype was counted between two and nine times. The V gene is TRBV5-1, the J gene TRBJ2-1; TRBD1 matches at 10 bases. The germline V gene encodes CDR1 SGHRS and CDR2 YFSETQ. V gave up 0 bases and J gave up 8 bases; unmatched junction bases: 2. The CDR3 loop spans 14 amino acids. CDR3 sequence reads: CASSLEGTGDEQFF. For the CDR3, the DNA is TGCGCCAGCAGCTTGGAGGGGACAGGGGATGAGCAGTTCTTC.

The chain joins TRBV20-1 to TRBJ1-5, with TRBD1 matching over 7 bases. There are 16 residues in the CDR3. V trimming: 4 bases; J trimming: 0 bases; junction bases outside the gene matches: 9. Germline V gene lookup returns CDR1 DFQATT and CDR2 SNEGSKA (reference sequence). For the CDR3, the DNA is TGCAGTGCTAAAACAGGGGATGGATATAGCAATCAGCCCCAGCATTTT. Amino acid sequence: CSAKTGDGYSNQPQHF.

On this clonotype: A far larger clone is only one base removed, so a read error is likely. The V and J genes are TRBV20-1 and TRBJ2-4; 8 positions match TRBD1. The J call may be incorrect, as the DNA end agrees better with TRBJ2-7. This CDR3 region has 13 residues. Germline loops: CDR1 DFQATT, CDR2 SNEGSKA (reference sequence). CDR3 protein: CSARYRGSYEQYF. The DNA of the CDR3 is TGCAGTGCTAGATACAGGGGGAGTTACGAGCAGTACTTC.

This clonotype was recorded at least ten times. The chain recombines TRBV11-1 with TRBJ1-1, with 7 bases identical to TRBD1. Germline V gene lookup returns CDR1 SGHAT and CDR2 FQDESV (reference sequence). The CDR3 contains 14 residues. The junction had 7 bases not matched to a gene; V was cut back by 9 bases and J by 0 bases. The CDR3 DNA follows: TGTGCCAGTTTACCCGACAGGGTGAACACTGAAGCTTTCTTT. Its protein product is CASLPDRVNTEAFF.

In its sample, this clonotype was seen a few times. The CDR3 sequence is CASSSLSDRKETQYF. The CDR3 nucleotides are TGTGCCAGCAGCTCCCTATCGGACAGGAAAGAGACCCAGTACTTC. The chain has TRBV7-2 and TRBJ2-5; TRBD1 agrees at 7 bases. Trimming cost V 4 bases and J 3 bases; bases outside gene matches: 8. In germline, CDR1 is SGHTA, CDR2 FQGNSA. The CDR3 covers 15 residues. The variable domain in full, with the rest retrieved from reference TRBV7-2 and TRBJ2-5, is GAGVSQSPSNKVTEKGKDVELRCDPISGHTALYWYRQSLGQGLEFLIYFQGNSAPDKSGLPSDRFSAERTGGSVSTLTIQRTQQEDSAVYLCASSSLSDRKETQYFGPGTRLLVL.

In the case of this clonotype: With a much larger clone just one base away, this may be a read error. The CDR3 protein is CASRNGHPNAEAFF. The CDR3 DNA reads TGTGCCAGCAGAAATGGACACCCGAACGCTGAAGCTTTCTTT. V and J are TRBV6-1 and TRBJ1-1; maybe TRBD1 (5 bases). Germline loops: CDR1 MNHNS, CDR2 SASEGT. This CDR3 has 14 amino acids.

Regarding this clonotype: Given a much more abundant clone one base away, this may be a read error. The chain links TRBV6-5 to TRBJ1-2, with 7 bases aligning to TRBD1. This CDR3 contains 15 residues. Trimming removed 0 bases from V and 4 bases from J; junction bases left unmatched: 5. The germline V gene encodes CDR1 MNHEY and CDR2 SVGAGI. In DNA form, the CDR3 reads TGTGCCAGCAGTTACTCGGGACAGAGGGTCTATGGCTACACCTTC. Translation: CASSYSGQRVYGYTF.

The chain recombines TRBV4-1 with TRBJ1-4; no clear D gene. V was cut by 2 bases and J by 3 bases, with 7 bases left in between. Germline loops: CDR1 MGHRA, CDR2 YSYEKL. The CDR3 runs to 14 residues. The CDR3, as DNA: TGCGCCAGCAGCCAAACGGGGTCTAATGAAAAACTGTTTTTT. Its translation is CASSQTGSNEKLFF.

The sample holds many counts of this clonotype. The V gene is TRBV12-3 or TRBV12-4, the J gene TRBJ2-7, with 12 bases identical to TRBD1. V shed 5 bases, J shed 3 bases, and the junction held 8 bases outside the gene matches. The CDR3 has 16 amino acids. The CDR3 sequence is CASSPGTGGIRYEQYF. CDR3 bases: TGTGCCAGCAGTCCCGGGACAGGGGGCATACGCTACGAGCAGTACTTC.

This clonotype was seen at least ten times. V usage is TRBV20-1 and J usage is TRBJ1-2; the D is unclear. The V and J ends lost 3 bases and 7 bases respectively, with 15 bases between them. The V gene's germline CDR1 is DFQATT and CDR2 SNEGSKA (reference sequence). The CDR3 runs 13 residues. CDR3 in DNA: TGCAGTGCTAGTTCGACGGGAGGTAGTGGCTACACCTTC. It codes for CSASSTGGSGYTF.

This clonotype was picked up many times. The genes are TRBV12-3 or TRBV12-4 and TRBJ1-2; TRBD1 is a possible D gene (5 bases). Trimming took 3 bases from V and 0 from J, leaving 11 bases between them. The CDR3 has 15 residues. The CDR3 spells CASSFLGPSNYGYTF. The CDR3, as DNA: TGTGCCAGCAGTTTTTTGGGACCGTCTAACTATGGCTACACCTTC.

This clonotype was recorded at least ten times. The chain uses TRBV7-9 and TRBJ2-5, with D perhaps TRBD2 (6 bases). Germline assignment: CDR1 SEHNR and CDR2 FQNEAQ (reference sequence). The CDR3 totals 14 residues. The V and J ends lost 4 bases and 1 base respectively, with 10 bases between them. The CDR3 region has the DNA TGTGCCAGCAGCTCCGTCGGGGGCCAAGAGACCCAGTACTTC. Protein product: CASSSVGGQETQYF.

This clonotype was detected only a few times. This chain connects TRBV20-1 to TRBJ2-1; TRBD1 matches at 7 bases. The CDR3 has 15 residues. Looked up from germline, CDR1 is DFQATT and CDR2 is SNEGSKA (reference sequence). The V gene end was trimmed by 4 bases and the J gene end by 5 bases; junction bases not matched to a gene: 11. In DNA form, the CDR3 reads TGCAGTGCTAAACAGGGGCAGGGGTTCAACAATGAGCAGTTCTTC. Amino acids: CSAKQGQGFNNEQFF.

This clonotype was observed a handful of times. The V gene is TRBV20-1, the J gene TRBJ1-6; tentatively, D is TRBD1 (6 bases). CDR3 length: 16 amino acids. Germline loops: CDR1 DFQATT, CDR2 SNEGSKA (reference sequence). Trimming pared 0 bases from V and 13 bases from J, leaving 22 bases between. The CDR3 DNA is TGCAGTGCTAGAGATTCTGCCCGCGGGGGCAGAAGTCCCCTCCACTTT. Amino acids: CSARDSARGGRSPLHF.

The genes are TRBV29-1 and TRBJ1-4; D unclear. CDR3 length: 14 residues. Looked up from germline, CDR1 is SQVTM and CDR2 is ANQGSEA. V lost 7 bases to trimming and J lost 13 bases, with 25 bases between them. CDR3 region: CSAEGTDKSGGLFF. DNA of the CDR3: TGCAGCGCCGAGGGAACAGACAAGTCGGGAGGACTGTTTTTT.

This clonotype was recorded at least ten times. The chain joins TRBV27 to TRBJ2-2; 7 bases fit TRBD1. The CDR3 has 17 residues. J lost 8 bases, V lost 6 bases, and 18 bases had no gene match. The V gene's germline CDR1 is MNHEY and CDR2 SMNVEV (reference sequence). The CDR3 DNA is TGTGCCAGCAGATCATTTTCTGCAGGGGGACGATCGGGGGAGCTGTTTTTT. Protein product: CASRSFSAGGRSGELFF.

V gene TRBV4-1 combines with J gene TRBJ2-1; D gene ambiguous. Trimming took off 0 bases at V and 3 bases at J, with 15 bases between the two ends. Germline CDR1 reads MGHRA; CDR2 reads YSYEKL. The CDR3 has 17 amino acids. CDR3: CASSQEPGTKDYNEQFF. For the CDR3, the DNA is TGCGCCAGCAGCCAAGAACCAGGAACCAAGGACTACAATGAGCAGTTCTTC.

In its sample, this clonotype was seen many times. The V and J genes are TRBV4-3 and TRBJ1-6; a possible D gene is TRBD1 (5 bases). The germline V gene has CDR1 LGHNA and CDR2 YSLEER. Between the trimmed V and J ends, which lost 2 bases and 7 bases, there was a span of 15 bases. The CDR3 is 16 residues long. The CDR3 nucleotides read TGCGCCAGCAGCCAAACGTTGGGACGGCGAAATTCACCCCTCCACTTT. Residues: CASSQTLGRRNSPLHF.

This clonotype was recorded many times. The chain employs TRBV20-1 and TRBJ2-1, with D tentatively TRBD1 (6 bases). Germline V CDR1 and CDR2: DFQATT, SNEGSKA (reference sequence). V was cut by 6 bases and J by 0 bases, with 12 bases left in between. The CDR3 loop spans 14 amino acids. The CDR3 DNA sequence: TGCAGTGCAAGGGGGATGAGCTCCTACAATGAGCAGTTCTTC. It codes for CSARGMSSYNEQFF.

This clonotype has at least ten counts. The chain links TRBV20-1 to TRBJ2-5; TRBD2 aligns across 12 bases. The CDR3 totals 12 residues. V shed 7 bases, J shed 3 bases, and the junction held 0 bases outside the gene matches. Germline lookup yields CDR1 DFQATT and CDR2 SNEGSKA (reference sequence). CDR3 protein: CSGLAGEETQYF. The DNA for the CDR3 is TGCAGTGGACTAGCGGGAGAAGAGACCCAGTACTTC.

This clonotype was recorded many times. The rearrangement joins TRBV12-3 or TRBV12-4 to TRBJ1-1; D is ambiguous. V lost 7 bases, J lost 7 bases, and 10 bases lay in between. The CDR3 spans 11 residues. The DNA for the CDR3 is TGTGCCAGCACCTACACAGATGAAGCTTTCTTT. It encodes CASTYTDEAFF.

This clonotype was counted ten times or more. V and J are TRBV4-3 and TRBJ1-2, with TRBD1 matching over 8 bases. The CDR3 is 15 residues long. CDR1 and CDR2 from the germline V gene are LGHNA and YSLEER. V lost 3 bases, J lost 5 bases, and 8 bases stayed unmatched. CDR3 protein: CASSQSTGEIYGYTF. The CDR3 DNA is TGCGCCAGCAGCCAGTCGACAGGGGAAATTTATGGCTACACCTTC.

This clonotype was seen repeatedly, ten times or more. This chain links TRBV7-2 with TRBJ2-7, with 7 bases identical to TRBD2. The junction had 4 bases not matched to a gene; V was cut back by 0 bases and J by 2 bases. The CDR3 covers 15 residues. Germline CDR1 SGHTA, CDR2 FQGNSA. CDR3 DNA sequence: TGTGCCAGCAGCTTAGCGGCCGGGGGGACCTACGAGCAGTACGTC. This encodes CASSLAAGGTYEQYV.

This clonotype has a count of ten or more. V gene TRBV6-2 or TRBV6-3 combines with J gene TRBJ2-1; no reliable D call. CDR1 is MNHEY, CDR2 SVGEGT, per germline. V lost 8 bases to trimming and J lost 0 bases, with 20 bases between them. CDR3 size: 17 residues. The CDR3 protein is CASLRLGTVASYNEQFF. For the CDR3, the DNA is TGTGCCAGCTTGAGGTTGGGAACGGTGGCCTCCTACAATGAGCAGTTCTTC.

This clonotype has just a few counts. The chain links TRBV4-3 to TRBJ1-6; no firm D call. This CDR3 has 19 amino acids. Germline CDR1 LGHNA, CDR2 YSLEER. The V end was cut by 6 bases, the J end by 3 bases, with 24 bases between. CDR3 sequence reads: CASSQSGPGSGFYNSPLHF. The CDR3 nucleotides read TGCGCCAGCAGTCAATCAGGACCCGGTAGTGGCTTCTATAATTCACCCCTCCACTTT.